A single sample is the source of the 20 T cell receptor beta chains below, sequenced in a study of identical twins. A single record per CDR3 protein comes from TCRdb applying MiXCR to the 5' RACE reads. The table records about 150,000 distinct CDR3 sequences, under 4.5% of them present only once. The source material was memory T cells sorted from blood. These receptors came from a man in his late teens or twenties in good health.

This clonotype has ten or more counts. The chain couples TRBV5-6 to TRBJ1-2; D unresolved. CDR3 length equals 14 residues. Germline CDR1 is SGHDT and CDR2 is YYEEEE. Trimming took 3 bases from V and 3 from J, leaving 12 bases between them. The CDR3 DNA reads as TGTGCCAGCAGCTCGAGGGTTGTGGACTATGGCTACACCTTC. Its translation is CASSSRVVDYGYTF.

This clonotype was seen ten or more times. The V call is TRBV7-2, the J call TRBJ1-4; a weak D match, TRBD1 (6 bases). V dropped 1 base and J dropped 5 bases, with 17 bases sitting between them. The germline V gene has CDR1 SGHTA and CDR2 FQGNSA. The CDR3 is 17 amino acids. The CDR3 is CASSLGGANMRNEKLFF. The DNA for the CDR3 is TGTGCCAGCAGCTTAGGGGGGGCTAATATGAGGAATGAAAAACTGTTTTTT.

This clonotype was counted at least ten times. This chain links TRBV5-5 with TRBJ2-3, with D perhaps TRBD2 (5 bases). This CDR3 spans 18 amino acids. Germline V gene lookup returns CDR1 SGHKS and CDR2 YYEKEE (reference sequence). V gave up 0 bases and J gave up 1 base, with 18 bases separating them. In DNA, the CDR3 is TGTGCCAGCAGCTTGGAGGTTAGGCTAGCTATCGGCACAGATACGCAGTATTTT. Protein: CASSLEVRLAIGTDTQYF.

This clonotype came up many times. The genes are TRBV5-1 and TRBJ2-1; 7 positions agree with TRBD1. Germline values: CDR1 SGHRS, CDR2 YFSETQ. V trimming: 4 bases; J trimming: 2 bases; junction bases outside the gene matches: 9. The CDR3 length is 16 residues. The CDR3 sequence is CASSPTTGATYNEQFF. The CDR3 nucleotides read TGCGCCAGCAGCCCCACCACAGGGGCCACCTACAATGAGCAGTTCTTC.

The J gene is TRBJ2-5, the V gene TRBV19; 11 nucleotides align to TRBD2. Germline CDR1 LNHDA, CDR2 SQIVND (reference sequence). The CDR3 has 15 residues. Trimming at V came to 4 bases and at J to 4 bases, leaving 5 bases not matched to a gene. DNA of the CDR3: TGTGCCAGTAGTAGGGGACTAGCGGCTCGAGAGACCCAGTACTTC. Protein sequence: CASSRGLAARETQYF.

The table lists this clonotype with many counts. V gene TRBV5-1 combines with J gene TRBJ2-6, with TRBD2 identical over 14 bases. The CDR3 has 18 amino acids. The J segment lost 4 bases and the V segment lost 4 bases, leaving 7 bases of the junction unmatched. Germline V CDR1 and CDR2: SGHRS, YFSETQ. CDR3 sequence: CASSAGLAGGDGANVLTF. CDR3 DNA sequence: TGCGCCAGCAGCGCCGGACTAGCGGGAGGAGACGGGGCCAACGTCCTGACTTTC.

Ten or more counts support this clonotype. The J gene is TRBJ1-5, the V gene TRBV3-1, with 7 bases that match TRBD1. With V trimmed by 2 bases and J by 7 bases, 5 bases remained unmatched. CDR3 length: 14 amino acids. Germline assignment: CDR1 LGHDT and CDR2 YNNKEL (reference sequence). The CDR3 sequence is CASSQLTGSQPQHF. CDR3 sequence (DNA): TGTGCCAGCAGCCAATTGACAGGGAGCCAGCCCCAGCATTTT.

This clonotype appeared many times. The chain has TRBV20-1 and TRBJ2-5; no reliable D call. CDR3 length: 14 residues. V was clipped by 4 bases and J by 1 base, with 13 bases between them. Germline V gene data show CDR1 as DFQATT and CDR2 as SNEGSKA (reference sequence). CDR3 amino acids: CSAKRHAPQETQYF. CDR3 nucleotides: TGCAGTGCTAAAAGACACGCGCCCCAAGAGACCCAGTACTTC.

The chain joins TRBV18 to TRBJ2-1, with 8 positions matching TRBD1. Unmatched junction bases numbered 7, after V lost 3 bases and J lost 6 bases. The CDR3 spans 15 residues. The germline V gene has CDR1 KGHSH and CDR2 LQKENI. The CDR3 nucleotides are TGTGCCAGCTCACCCAACAGGGGGTTTGGCAATGAGCAGTTCTTC. This translates into CASSPNRGFGNEQFF.

This clonotype was picked up many times. The chain combines TRBV5-6 with TRBJ2-3; D perhaps matches TRBD1 (5 bases). The CDR3 loop spans 13 amino acids. The V end lost 9 bases, the J end lost 1 base, and 12 bases lay between the germline ends. In germline, CDR1 is SGHDT, CDR2 YYEEEE. The CDR3 nucleotides are TGTGCCACCTCGACAGAGGGCACAGATACGCAGTATTTT. Translation: CATSTEGTDTQYF.

This clonotype was seen many times. The rearrangement uses TRBV6-2 or TRBV6-3 and TRBJ2-1, with TRBD1 matching over 9 bases. CDR1 and CDR2 from the germline V gene are MNHEY and SVGEGT. Trimming at V came to 6 bases and at J to 6 bases, leaving 9 bases not matched to a gene. The CDR3 length is 15 residues. The CDR3 loop reads CASRGGQGSLNEQFF. The CDR3 DNA reads as TGTGCCAGCAGAGGGGGACAGGGCTCGCTCAATGAGCAGTTCTTC.

This clonotype was detected many times. The chain links TRBV7-2 to TRBJ2-2; no clear D gene. V was shortened by 5 bases and J by 7 bases, with 20 bases between the two germline ends. This CDR3 spans 16 amino acids. The V gene's germline CDR1 is SGHTA and CDR2 FQGNSA. CDR3 loop: CASSRNHGFSVGELFF. The CDR3, as DNA: TGTGCCAGCAGCCGAAACCACGGGTTTTCGGTCGGGGAGCTGTTTTTT.

This clonotype was seen at least ten times. This chain joins TRBV6-1 and TRBJ1-2; D ambiguous. Germline-derived CDR1 and CDR2 are MNHNS and SASEGT. This CDR3 is 12 amino acids long. V was cut by 4 bases and J by 4 bases, with 7 bases left in between. The CDR3 region is CASSGRAYGYTF. The CDR3 DNA sequence: TGTGCCAGCAGTGGAAGGGCCTATGGCTACACCTTC.

This clonotype was recorded at least ten times. J is TRBJ2-5 and V is TRBV6-1; D perhaps matches TRBD2 (7 bases). The CDR3 is made up of 16 amino acids. V lost 6 bases and J 3 bases, leaving 20 bases between the germline ends. CDR1 is MNHNS and CDR2 is SASEGT in the germline V gene. The CDR3 coding sequence is TGTGCCAGCAGAGAATGGCAGGGGAGGGGTAAAGAGACCCAGTACTTC. Its protein is CASREWQGRGKETQYF.

As concerns this clonotype: A much larger clone lies a single base off, so this may be a read error. The chain is built from TRBV12-3 or TRBV12-4 and TRBJ2-1; 7 bases match TRBD2. The J call may be incorrect, as the DNA end agrees better with TRBJ2-7. CDR3 length equals 14 residues. CDR3 DNA sequence: TGTGCCAGCAGTCGGACTAGAGCCTACAATGAGCAGTACTTC. It is translated as CASSRTRAYNEQYF.

This clonotype appeared a few times. Possible read error: a much larger clone is one base away. J is TRBJ2-7 and V is TRBV7-9; 7 bases match TRBD1. The CDR3 is 13 amino acids. Trimming at V came to 4 bases and at J to 2 bases, leaving 2 bases not matched to a gene. The germline V gene has CDR1 SEHNR and CDR2 FQNEAQ (reference sequence). The CDR3 here is CASSWGTAYEQYF. The CDR3 DNA sequence: TGTGCCAGCAGCTGGGGGACAGCCTACGAGCAGTACTTC.

This clonotype was seen once. Given the absence of the conserved phenylalanine or tryptophan at the CDR3 end, a read error is likely. The V and J genes are TRBV4-3 and TRBJ2-3; a possible D gene is TRBD1 (5 bases). The CDR3 runs to 16 residues. Trimming took 0 bases from V and 2 from J, leaving 12 bases between them. CDR1 and CDR2 from the germline V gene are LGHNA and YSLEER. The DNA of the CDR3 is TGCGCCAGCAGCCAAGAGACAGAGACCCCCACAGATACGCAGTATGCT. This codes for CASSQETETPTDTQYA.

This clonotype was seen many times. The chain recombines TRBV12-3 or TRBV12-4 with TRBJ1-3; D remains unclear. This CDR3 comprises 16 residues. V was pared by 6 bases and J by 0 bases, with 15 bases between. In DNA, the CDR3 is TGTGCCAGCAGCCTAAACGGGCTGGGCTCTGGAAACACCATATATTTT. Its translation: CASSLNGLGSGNTIYF.

The sample holds many counts of this clonotype. The chain uses TRBV6-1 and TRBJ2-7; 12 positions match TRBD1. In germline, CDR1 is MNHNS, CDR2 SASEGT. The CDR3 is made up of 15 amino acids. The V gene end was trimmed by 8 bases and the J gene end by 3 bases; junction bases not matched to a gene: 8. This chain's CDR3 is CASRDRGRLSYEQYF. As DNA, the CDR3 is TGTGCCAGCCGGGACAGGGGGCGTTTAAGCTACGAGCAGTACTTC.

About this clonotype itself: Just one base apart from a much larger clone, this may be a read error. J is TRBJ2-1 and V is TRBV7-9; D not certain. CDR3 length: 14 residues. Per the germline V gene, CDR1 is SEHNR and CDR2 is FQNEAQ (reference sequence). DNA for the CDR3: TGTGCCAGCAGTTTAACAGCGTCCTACAATGAGCGGTTCTTC. Translation gives CASSLTASYNERFF.